This TCR beta chain is from a study of blood T cell repertoires in COVID-19. Study-level information: Italy, Spain and the United States were the sources of the convalescent and acute COVID-19 samples. T cells, B-cell-depleted T cells, or PBMCs supplied cDNA or gDNA.

Trimming removed 3 bases at V and 2 bases at J, with 8 bases between. This CDR3 is 14 amino acids long. Germline-derived CDR1 and CDR2 are MGHDK and SYGVNS. In the original workflow: For nucleated cells, counts were estimated from reference gene primer amplification. The protocol was immunoSEQ multiplex PCR, while the TCRdb copy is restricted to in-frame clones and leaves out a portion. V and J calls plus clone size are reproduced from that table; the DNA served to infer D and trimming. This table has about half a million clones, around 85% appearing once. The chain employs TRBV25-1 and TRBJ1-5; possible D gene TRBD1, 5 bases. Sequencing was performed on peripheral blood. The clonotype was recovered from a human donor in a cohort sampled during active COVID-19. CDR3 nucleotides: TGTGCCAGCAGTGACCAGGGTCGCAATCAGCCCCAGCATTTT. Residues: CASSDQGRNQPQHF.